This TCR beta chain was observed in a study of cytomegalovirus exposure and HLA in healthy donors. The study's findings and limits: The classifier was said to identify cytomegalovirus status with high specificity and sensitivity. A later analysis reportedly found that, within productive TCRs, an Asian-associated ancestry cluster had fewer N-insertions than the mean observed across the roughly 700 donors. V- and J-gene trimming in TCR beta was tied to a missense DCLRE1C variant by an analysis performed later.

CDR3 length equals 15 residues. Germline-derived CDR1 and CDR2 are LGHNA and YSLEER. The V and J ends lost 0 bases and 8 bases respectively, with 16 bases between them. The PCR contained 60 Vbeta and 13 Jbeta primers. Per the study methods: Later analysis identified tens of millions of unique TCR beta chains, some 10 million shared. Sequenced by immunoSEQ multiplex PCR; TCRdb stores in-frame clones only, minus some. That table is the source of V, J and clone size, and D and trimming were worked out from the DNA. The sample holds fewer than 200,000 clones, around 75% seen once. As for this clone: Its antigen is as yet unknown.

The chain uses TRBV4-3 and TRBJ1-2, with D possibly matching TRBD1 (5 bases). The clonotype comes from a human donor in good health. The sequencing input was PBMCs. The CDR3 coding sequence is TGCGCCAGCAGCCAAGATGGCCGGGGGAAAGGAGGCTACACCTTC. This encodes CASSQDGRGKGGYTF.